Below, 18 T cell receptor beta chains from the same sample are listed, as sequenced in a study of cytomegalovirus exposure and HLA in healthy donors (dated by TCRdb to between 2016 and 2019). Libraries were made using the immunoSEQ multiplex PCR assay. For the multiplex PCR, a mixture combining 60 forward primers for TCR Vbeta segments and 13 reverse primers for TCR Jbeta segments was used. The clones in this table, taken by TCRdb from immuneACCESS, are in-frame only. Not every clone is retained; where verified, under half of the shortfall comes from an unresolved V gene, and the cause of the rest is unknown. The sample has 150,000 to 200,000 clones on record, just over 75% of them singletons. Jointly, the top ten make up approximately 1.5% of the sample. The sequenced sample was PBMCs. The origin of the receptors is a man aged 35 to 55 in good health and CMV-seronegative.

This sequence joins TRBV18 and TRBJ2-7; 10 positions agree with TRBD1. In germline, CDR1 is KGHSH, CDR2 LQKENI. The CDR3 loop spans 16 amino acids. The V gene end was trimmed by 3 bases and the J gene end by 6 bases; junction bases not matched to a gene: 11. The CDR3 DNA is TGTGCCAGCTCACCGCCCAGGGACAGGGGACTCGGCGAGCAGTACTTC. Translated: CASSPPRDRGLGEQYF.

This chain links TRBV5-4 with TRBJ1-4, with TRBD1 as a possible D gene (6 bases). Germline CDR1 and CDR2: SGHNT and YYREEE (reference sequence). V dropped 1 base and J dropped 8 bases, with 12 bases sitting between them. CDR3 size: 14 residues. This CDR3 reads CASSLKQGREKLFF. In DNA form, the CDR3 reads TGTGCCAGCAGCTTGAAACAGGGCAGGGAAAAACTGTTTTTT.

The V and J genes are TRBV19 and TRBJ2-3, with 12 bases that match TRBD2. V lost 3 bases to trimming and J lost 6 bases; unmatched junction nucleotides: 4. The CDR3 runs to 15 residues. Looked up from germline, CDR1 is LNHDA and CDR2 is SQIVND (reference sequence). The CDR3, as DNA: TGTGCCAGTAGTATCAAGACTAGCGGGAGCGATACGCAGTATTTT. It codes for CASSIKTSGSDTQYF.

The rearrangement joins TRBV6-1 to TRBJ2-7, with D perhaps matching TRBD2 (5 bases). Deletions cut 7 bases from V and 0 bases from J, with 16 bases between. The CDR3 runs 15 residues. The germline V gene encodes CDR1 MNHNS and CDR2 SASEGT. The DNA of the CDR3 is TGTGCCAGCACCGACGGGCGGGTGCCCTCCTACGAGCAGTACTTC. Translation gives CASTDGRVPSYEQYF.

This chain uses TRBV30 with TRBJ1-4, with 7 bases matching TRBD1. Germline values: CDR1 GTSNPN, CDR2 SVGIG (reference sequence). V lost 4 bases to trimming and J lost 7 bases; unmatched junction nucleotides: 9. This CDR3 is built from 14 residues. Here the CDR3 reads CAWTTGAGSEKLFF. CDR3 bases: TGTGCCTGGACTACAGGGGCAGGGAGTGAAAAACTGTTTTTT. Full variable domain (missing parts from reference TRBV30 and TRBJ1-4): SQTIHQWPATLVQPVGSPLSLECTVEGTSNPNLYWYRQAAGRGLQLLFYSVGIGQISSEVPQNLSASRPQDRQFILSSKKLLLSDSGFYLCAWTTGAGSEKLFFGSGTQLSVL.

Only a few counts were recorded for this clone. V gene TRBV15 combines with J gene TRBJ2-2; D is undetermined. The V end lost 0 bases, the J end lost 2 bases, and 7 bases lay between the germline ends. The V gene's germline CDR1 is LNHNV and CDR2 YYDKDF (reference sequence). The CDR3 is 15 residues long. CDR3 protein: CATSRDYTNTGELFF. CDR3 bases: TGTGCCACCAGCAGAGATTACACCAACACCGGGGAGCTGTTTTTT. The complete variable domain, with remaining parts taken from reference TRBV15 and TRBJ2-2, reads DAMVIQNPRYQVTQFGKPVTLSCSQTLNHNVMYWYQQKSSQAPKLLFHYYDKDFNNEADTPDNFQSRRPNTSFCFLDIRSPGLGDTAMYLCATSRDYTNTGELFFGEGSRLTVL.

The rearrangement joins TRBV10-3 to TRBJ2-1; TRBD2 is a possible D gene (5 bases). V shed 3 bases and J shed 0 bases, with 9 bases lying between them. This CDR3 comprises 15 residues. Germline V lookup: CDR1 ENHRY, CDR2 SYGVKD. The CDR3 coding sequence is TGTGCCATCAGTGAAGAGCGGAGCTCCTACAATGAGCAGTTCTTC. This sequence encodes CAISEERSSYNEQFF.

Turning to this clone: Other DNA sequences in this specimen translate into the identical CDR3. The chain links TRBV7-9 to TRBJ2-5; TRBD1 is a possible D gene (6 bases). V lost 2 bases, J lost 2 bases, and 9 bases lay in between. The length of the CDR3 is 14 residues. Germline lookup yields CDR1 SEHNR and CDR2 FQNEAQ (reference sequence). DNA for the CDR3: TGTGCCAGCAGCTTAAACACAGGGCAAGAGACCCAGTACTTC. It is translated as CASSLNTGQETQYF.

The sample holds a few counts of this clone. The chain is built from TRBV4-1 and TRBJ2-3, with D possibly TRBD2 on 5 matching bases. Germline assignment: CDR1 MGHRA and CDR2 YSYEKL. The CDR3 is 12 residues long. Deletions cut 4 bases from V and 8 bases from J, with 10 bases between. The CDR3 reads CASSRPAGTQYF. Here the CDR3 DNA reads TGCGCCAGCAGCCGACCCGCGGGTACGCAGTATTTT.

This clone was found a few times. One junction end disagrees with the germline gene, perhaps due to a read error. The CDR3 sequence: CSSSPTRQGGYNEQFF. In DNA form, the CDR3 reads TGTTCCAGCAGCCCAACTCGGCAGGGAGGGTACAATGAGCAGTTCTTC. This chain connects TRBV7-9 to TRBJ2-1; 7 nucleotides line up with TRBD2. CDR3 size: 16 residues. Germline loops: CDR1 SEHNR, CDR2 FQNEAQ (reference sequence).

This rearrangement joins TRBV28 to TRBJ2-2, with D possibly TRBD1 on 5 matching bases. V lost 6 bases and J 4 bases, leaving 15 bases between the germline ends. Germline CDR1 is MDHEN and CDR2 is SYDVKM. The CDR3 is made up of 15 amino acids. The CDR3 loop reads CASRGTTAGTGELFF. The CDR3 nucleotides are TGTGCCAGCAGGGGTACGACAGCCGGCACCGGGGAGCTGTTTTTT.

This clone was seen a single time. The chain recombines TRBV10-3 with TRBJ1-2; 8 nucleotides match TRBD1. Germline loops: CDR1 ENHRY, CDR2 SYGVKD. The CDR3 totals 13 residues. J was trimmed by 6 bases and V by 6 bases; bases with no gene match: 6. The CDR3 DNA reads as TGTGCCATCAGAGACCCAGGGGGCGATGGCTACACCTTC. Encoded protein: CAIRDPGGDGYTF.

The CDR3 sequence is CATSRDPSGKETQYF. CDR3 nucleotide sequence: TGTGCCACCAGCAGAGATCCGTCGGGGAAAGAGACCCAGTACTTC. The chain joins TRBV15 to TRBJ2-5, with TRBD2 as a possible D gene (5 bases). CDR3 size: 15 residues. Germline V gene sequence: CDR1 LNHNV, CDR2 YYDKDF (reference sequence). Trimming left V 0 bases short and J 3 bases short, with 11 bases between.

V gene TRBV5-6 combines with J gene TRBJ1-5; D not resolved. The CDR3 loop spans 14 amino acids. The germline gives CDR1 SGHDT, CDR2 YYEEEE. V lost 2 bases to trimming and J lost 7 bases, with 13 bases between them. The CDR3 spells CASSFYGAVQPQHF. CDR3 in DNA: TGTGCCAGCAGCTTCTACGGTGCGGTACAGCCCCAGCATTTT.

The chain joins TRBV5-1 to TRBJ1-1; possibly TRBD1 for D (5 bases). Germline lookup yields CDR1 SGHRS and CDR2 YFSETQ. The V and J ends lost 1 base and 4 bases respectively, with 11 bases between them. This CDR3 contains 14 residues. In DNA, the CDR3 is TGCGCCAGCAGCTTGCAGGGAGGGATCACTGAAGCTTTCTTT. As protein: CASSLQGGITEAFF.

The CDR3 loop is CASLLGSYNEQFF. The CDR3 bases are TGTGCCAGCCTCCTAGGCTCCTACAATGAGCAGTTCTTC. V is TRBV18 and J is TRBJ2-1; D call uncertain. The CDR3 spans 13 residues. Germline-derived CDR1 and CDR2 are KGHSH and LQKENI. V gave up 8 bases and J gave up 0 bases, with 8 bases separating them. Supplemented by reference TRBV18 and TRBJ2-1, the full variable domain reads NAGVMQNPRHLVRRRGQEARLRCSPMKGHSHVYWYRQLPEEGLKFMVYLQKENIIDESGMPKERFSAEFPKEGPSILRIQQVVRGDSAAYFCASLLGSYNEQFFGPGTRLTVL.

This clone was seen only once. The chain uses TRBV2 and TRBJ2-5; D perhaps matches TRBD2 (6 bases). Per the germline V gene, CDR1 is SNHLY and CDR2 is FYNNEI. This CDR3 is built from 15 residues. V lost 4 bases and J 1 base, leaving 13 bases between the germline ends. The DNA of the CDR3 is TGTGCCAGCAGTGTGGGCGGGGATTCCCAAGAGACCCAGTACTTC. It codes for CASSVGGDSQETQYF.

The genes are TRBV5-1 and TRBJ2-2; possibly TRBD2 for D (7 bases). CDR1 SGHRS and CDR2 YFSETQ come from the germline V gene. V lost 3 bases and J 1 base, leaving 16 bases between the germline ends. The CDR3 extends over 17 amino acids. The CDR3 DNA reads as TGCGCCAGCAGCTCCCGGGGGGCAGGGGTGAACACCGGGGAGCTGTTTTTT. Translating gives CASSSRGAGVNTGELFF.